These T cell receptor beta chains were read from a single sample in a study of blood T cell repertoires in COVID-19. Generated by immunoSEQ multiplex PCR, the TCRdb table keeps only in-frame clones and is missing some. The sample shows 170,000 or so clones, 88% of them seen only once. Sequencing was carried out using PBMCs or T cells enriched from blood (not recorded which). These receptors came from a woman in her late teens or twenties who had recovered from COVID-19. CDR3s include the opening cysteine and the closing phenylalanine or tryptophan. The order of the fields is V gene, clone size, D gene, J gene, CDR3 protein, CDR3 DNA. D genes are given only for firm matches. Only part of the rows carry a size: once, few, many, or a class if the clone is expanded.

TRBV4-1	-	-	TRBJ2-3	CASSQYDRDTDTQYF	TGCGCCAGCAGCCAATACGACAGAGACACAGATACGCAGTATTTT
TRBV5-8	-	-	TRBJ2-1	CASRRTYGLPSYNEQFF	TGTGCCAGCAGACGGACTTATGGACTCCCCTCCTACAATGAGCAGTTCTTC
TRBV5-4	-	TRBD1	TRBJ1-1	CASSSPTGGGTEAFF	TGTGCCAGCAGCTCTCCTACAGGGGGCGGTACTGAAGCTTTCTTT
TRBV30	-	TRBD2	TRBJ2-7	CAWMPLAGGHEQYF	TGTGCCTGGATGCCACTAGCGGGAGGGCACGAGCAGTACTTC
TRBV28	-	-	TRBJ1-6	CVSRDTHNSPLHF	TGTGTCTCTCGGGACACCCATAATTCACCCCTCCACTTT
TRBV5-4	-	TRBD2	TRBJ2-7	CASSPSAGGGWEQYF	TGTGCCAGCAGCCCATCAGCGGGAGGGGGTTGGGAGCAGTACTTC
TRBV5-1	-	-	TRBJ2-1	CASSQDRDSEQFF	TGCGCCAGCAGCCAGGACAGAGACAGTGAGCAGTTCTTC
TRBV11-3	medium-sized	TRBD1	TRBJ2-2	CASGGDRDRDTGELFF	TGTGCCAGCGGGGGCGACCGGGACAGGGACACCGGGGAGCTGTTTTTT
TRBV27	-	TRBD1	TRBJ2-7	CASSPGQVYEQYF	TGTGCCAGCAGCCCGGGACAGGTCTACGAGCAGTACTTC
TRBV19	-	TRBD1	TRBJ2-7	CASTPGTGGYEQYF	TGTGCCAGTACCCCCGGGACAGGTGGCTACGAGCAGTACTTC
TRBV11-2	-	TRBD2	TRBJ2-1	CASSPGRGGYYNEQFF	TGTGCCAGCAGCCCAGGGAGGGGCGGGTACTACAATGAGCAGTTCTTC
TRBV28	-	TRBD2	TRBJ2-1	CASSLLAGDTYNEQFF	TGTGCCAGCAGTTTACTAGCGGGGGACACCTACAATGAGCAGTTCTTC
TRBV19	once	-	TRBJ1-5	CASSIQGTQPQHF	TGTGCCAGTAGTATCCAGGGTACTCAGCCCCAGCATTTT
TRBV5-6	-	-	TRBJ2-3	CASSLGADTQYF	TGTGCCAGCAGCTTGGGGGCTGATACGCAGTATTTT
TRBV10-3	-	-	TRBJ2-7	CAISDQGGEQYF	TGTGCCATCAGTGACCAGGGAGGTGAGCAGTACTTC
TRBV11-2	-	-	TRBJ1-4	CASSLDSFQGTNEKLFF	TGTGCCAGCAGCTTAGATTCTTTTCAGGGGACTAATGAAAAACTGTTTTTT
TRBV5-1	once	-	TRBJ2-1	CASSLGLQGHNEQFF	TGCGCCAGCAGCTTGGGACTACAGGGCCACAATGAGCAGTTCTTC
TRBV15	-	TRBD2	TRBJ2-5	CATSRDSLAGETQYF	TGTGCCACCAGCAGAGATAGCCTAGCGGGCGAGACCCAGTACTTC
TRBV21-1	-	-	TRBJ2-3	CASNRSGGASVTQYF	TGTGCCAGCAACCGTAGCGGGGGGGCTTCTGTTACGCAGTATTTT
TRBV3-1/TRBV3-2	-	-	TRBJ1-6	CASSQFGRQGQPTLHF	TGTGCCAGCAGCCAATTTGGAAGGCAGGGGCAGCCGACCCTCCACTTT
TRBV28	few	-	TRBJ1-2	CASRGINSDYGYTF	TGTGCCAGCCGGGGAATCAACAGCGACTATGGCTACACCTTC
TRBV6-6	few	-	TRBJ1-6	CASSYNRVGNSPLHF	TGTGCCAGCAGTTACAACAGGGTGGGGAATTCACCCCTCCACTTT
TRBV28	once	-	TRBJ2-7	CASSPDRWGDEIASYEQYF	TGTGCCAGCAGTCCTGACCGTTGGGGCGACGAGATCGCCTCCTACGAGCAGTACTTC